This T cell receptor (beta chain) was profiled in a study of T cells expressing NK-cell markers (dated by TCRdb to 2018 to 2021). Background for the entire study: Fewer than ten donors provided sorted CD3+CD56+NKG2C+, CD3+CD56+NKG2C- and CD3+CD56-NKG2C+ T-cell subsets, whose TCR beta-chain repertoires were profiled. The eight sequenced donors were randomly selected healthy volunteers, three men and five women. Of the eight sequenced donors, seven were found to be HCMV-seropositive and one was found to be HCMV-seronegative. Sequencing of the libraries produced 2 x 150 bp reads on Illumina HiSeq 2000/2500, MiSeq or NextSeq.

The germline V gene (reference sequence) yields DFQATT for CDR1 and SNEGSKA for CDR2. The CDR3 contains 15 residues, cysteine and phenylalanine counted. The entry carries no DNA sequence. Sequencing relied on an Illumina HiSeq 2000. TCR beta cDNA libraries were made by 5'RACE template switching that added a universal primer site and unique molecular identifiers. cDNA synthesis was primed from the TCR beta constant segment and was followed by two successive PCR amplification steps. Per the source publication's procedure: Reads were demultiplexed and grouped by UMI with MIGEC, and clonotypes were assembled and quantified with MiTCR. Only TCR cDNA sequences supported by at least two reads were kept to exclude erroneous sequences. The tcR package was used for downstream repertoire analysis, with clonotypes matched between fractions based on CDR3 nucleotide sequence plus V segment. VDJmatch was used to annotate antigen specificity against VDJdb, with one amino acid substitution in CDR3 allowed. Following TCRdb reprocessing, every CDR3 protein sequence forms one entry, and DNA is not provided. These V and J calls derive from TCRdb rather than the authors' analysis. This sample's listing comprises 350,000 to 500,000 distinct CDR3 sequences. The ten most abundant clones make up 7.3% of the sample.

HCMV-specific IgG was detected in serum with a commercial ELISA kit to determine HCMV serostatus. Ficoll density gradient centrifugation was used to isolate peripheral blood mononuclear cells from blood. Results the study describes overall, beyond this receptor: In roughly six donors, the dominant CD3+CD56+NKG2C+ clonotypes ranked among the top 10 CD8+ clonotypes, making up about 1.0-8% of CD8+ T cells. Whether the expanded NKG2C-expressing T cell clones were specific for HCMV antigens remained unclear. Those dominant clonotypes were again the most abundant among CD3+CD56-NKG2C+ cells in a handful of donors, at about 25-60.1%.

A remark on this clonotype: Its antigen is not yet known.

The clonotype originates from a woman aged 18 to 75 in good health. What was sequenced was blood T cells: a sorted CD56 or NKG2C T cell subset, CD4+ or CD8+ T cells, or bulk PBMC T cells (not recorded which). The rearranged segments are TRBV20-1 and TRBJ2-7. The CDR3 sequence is CSARVLKLNSYEQYF.